Presented here are 30 T cell receptor beta chains from one specimen sequenced in a study of shared clonotypes between healthy human individuals. Clones were read by immunoSEQ multiplex PCR, and TCRdb kept only the in-frame ones, dropping some. The repertoire holds about 820,000 clones, 80% to 95% seen once, with around 24% in the top ten. CD45RO negativity and positive selection for CCR7 defined naive CD8 cells, a population that excluded terminally differentiated effector memory CD45RA+ cells. Sequencing used naive CD8+ T cells sorted from blood. Receptors were obtained from a man between 25 and 39 years old in good health.

The chain carries TRBV5-4 and TRBJ2-5; a weak D match, TRBD2 (5 bases). CDR1 is SGHNT, CDR2 YYREEE, per germline (reference sequence). V dropped 4 bases and J dropped 4 bases, with 14 bases sitting between them. The CDR3 runs 14 residues. The chain's CDR3 is CASSASLLAETQYF. CDR3 DNA sequence: TGTGCCAGCAGCGCTTCTTTGCTAGCAGAGACCCAGTACTTC.

The gene calls are TRBV7-2 and TRBJ2-2; D gene ambiguous. Trimming left V 1 base short and J 5 bases short, with 8 bases between. Germline loops: CDR1 SGHTA, CDR2 FQGNSA. The CDR3 runs 14 residues. Here the CDR3 reads CASSLEQATGELFF. In DNA form, the CDR3 reads TGTGCCAGCAGCTTAGAGCAGGCGACCGGGGAGCTGTTTTTT. The full variable domain, with the rest looked up from reference TRBV7-2 and TRBJ2-2, is GAGVSQSPSNKVTEKGKDVELRCDPISGHTALYWYRQSLGQGLEFLIYFQGNSAPDKSGLPSDRFSAERTGGSVSTLTIQRTQQEDSAVYLCASSLEQATGELFFGEGSRLTVL.

The chain uses TRBV6-4 and TRBJ2-5; D uncertain. Germline CDR1 and CDR2: MRHNA and SNTAGT. The CDR3 contains 12 residues. Trimming left V 7 bases short and J 5 bases short, with 11 bases between. The chain's CDR3 is CASMGIGETQYF. The CDR3, as DNA: TGTGCCAGCATGGGGATAGGGGAGACCCAGTACTTC.

V usage is TRBV5-6 and J usage is TRBJ1-2, with 9 bases fitting TRBD1. The CDR3 is 15 amino acids. The J segment lost 4 bases and the V segment lost 4 bases, leaving 8 bases of the junction unmatched. Germline V lookup: CDR1 SGHDT, CDR2 YYEEEE. The CDR3 here is CASSPGQGLFYGYTF. The CDR3 region has the DNA TGTGCCAGCAGCCCGGGACAGGGATTATTCTATGGCTACACCTTC. The full variable domain, with the rest looked up from reference TRBV5-6 and TRBJ1-2, is DAGVTQSPTHLIKTRGQQVTLRCSPKSGHDTVSWYQQALGQGPQFIFQYYEEEERQRGNFPDRFSGHQFPNYSSELNVNALLLGDSALYLCASSPGQGLFYGYTFGSGTRLTVV.

In this sample, this clone turned up once. The chain has TRBV13 and TRBJ1-1, with 7 bases matching TRBD1. The germline gives CDR1 PRHDT, CDR2 FYEKMQ (reference sequence). The trim removed 5 bases at V and 1 base at J, leaving 13 bases unmatched. The CDR3 sequence is 17 residues long. CDR3 sequence: CASSPIGRTGSNTEAFF. The CDR3 DNA reads as TGTGCCAGCAGCCCTATCGGACGGACAGGATCGAACACTGAAGCTTTCTTT.

This sequence joins TRBV19 and TRBJ2-7; 7 nucleotides align to TRBD2. J gave up 2 bases and V 5 bases, and 9 bases lay outside the gene matches. CDR1 is LNHDA and CDR2 is SQIVND in the germline V gene (reference sequence). The CDR3 has 15 residues. CDR3 sequence (DNA): TGTGCCAGTAGTCCGGGGGGTTACCAAGCCTACGAGCAGTACTTC. Translation: CASSPGGYQAYEQYF.

V is TRBV29-1 and J is TRBJ2-1, with 11 bases lining up with TRBD2. The germline gives CDR1 SQVTM, CDR2 ANQGSEA. V lost 3 bases and J lost 8; bases outside the gene matches: 12. CDR3 length equals 16 residues. Written as DNA, the CDR3 is TGCAGCGTTGACTCGTTCTCTACTAGCGGGAGCCATGAGCAGTTCTTC. This gives the protein CSVDSFSTSGSHEQFF.

The J gene is TRBJ2-1, the V gene TRBV2; 7 bases are a match to TRBD1. The CDR3 consists of 16 residues. Germline V gene data show CDR1 as SNHLY and CDR2 as FYNNEI. Trimming removed 5 bases from V and 3 bases from J; junction bases left unmatched: 10. This CDR3 is CASSIWTGDVYNEQFF. The CDR3 coding sequence is TGTGCCAGCAGTATCTGGACAGGCGACGTCTACAATGAGCAGTTCTTC.

The J gene is TRBJ2-7, the V gene TRBV10-3; either TRBD1 or TRBD2 may fit D (5 bases each). V lost 3 bases and J 1 base, leaving 13 bases between the germline ends. In germline, CDR1 is ENHRY, CDR2 SYGVKD. CDR3 length equals 15 residues. The CDR3 here is CAISDSGTASYEQYF. The CDR3 coding sequence is TGTGCCATCAGTGATTCCGGGACGGCTTCCTACGAGCAGTACTTC.

This clone was picked up one time. The CDR3 sequence: CASSASRRTGMNYGYTF. The CDR3, as DNA: TGCGCCAGCAGCGCGAGTCGTCGGACAGGGATGAACTATGGCTACACCTTC. The V call is TRBV4-3, the J call TRBJ1-2, with 8 bases lining up with TRBD1. In germline, CDR1 is LGHNA, CDR2 YSLEER. This CDR3 has 17 residues. J lost 2 bases, V lost 5 bases, and 13 bases had no gene match.

This chain connects TRBV19 to TRBJ2-3, with TRBD2 matching 8 bases. V lost 6 bases, J lost 2 bases, and 7 bases stayed unmatched. The CDR3 totals 15 residues. Per germline, CDR1 LNHDA and CDR2 SQIVND (reference sequence). DNA for the CDR3: TGTGCCAGTAGAAAACTAGCGGACGTCACAGATACGCAGTATTTT. It translates to CASRKLADVTDTQYF.

The rearrangement joins TRBV4-1 to TRBJ1-3; D is unclear. V was pared by 4 bases and J by 1 base, with 8 bases between. This CDR3 spans 14 amino acids. Germline CDR1 reads MGHRA; CDR2 reads YSYEKL. The CDR3 DNA reads TGCGCCAGCAGCCCAACGGGATCTGGAAACACCATATATTTT. Protein product: CASSPTGSGNTIYF.

This clone was counted once. The rearrangement uses TRBV7-9 and TRBJ2-7; 7 bases are shared with TRBD1. The trim removed 5 bases at V and 7 bases at J, leaving 14 bases unmatched. Germline assignment: CDR1 SEHNR and CDR2 FQNEAQ (reference sequence). This CDR3 contains 15 residues. CDR3 protein: CASSTSDRSLTEQYF. The CDR3 region has the DNA TGTGCCAGCAGCACCTCGGACAGGAGCCTCACGGAGCAGTACTTC.

CDR3 coding DNA: TGTGCCAGCAGGTCTATACTAGCGGGAGAAGGCTACGAGCAGTACTTC. This codes for CASRSILAGEGYEQYF. J is TRBJ2-7 and V is TRBV5-6; 11 bases fit TRBD2. CDR3 length: 16 residues. The V and J ends lost 5 bases and 3 bases, in that order; junction bases with no gene match: 10. CDR1 and CDR2 (germline): SGHDT, YYEEEE.

This clone was detected a few times. The chain is built from TRBV7-6 and TRBJ2-7; D possibly uses TRBD1 or TRBD2 (5 bases each). This CDR3 contains 14 residues. Germline V gene data show CDR1 as SGHVS and CDR2 as FNYEAQ. V lost 5 bases, J lost 3 bases, and 14 bases lay in between. CDR3 bases: TGTGCCAGCAGCCGAGGGGACGAGCTCTACGAGCAGTACTTC. It encodes CASSRGDELYEQYF.

The rearrangement links TRBV2 to TRBJ2-3; 11 bases line up with TRBD2. The V and J ends lost 3 bases and 7 bases, in that order; junction bases with no gene match: 6. This CDR3 comprises 15 residues. Germline values: CDR1 SNHLY, CDR2 FYNNEI. The DNA of the CDR3 is TGTGCCAGCAGTGATATTCTAGCGGGAGGCCATACGCAGTATTTT. Translated, it gives CASSDILAGGHTQYF.

This CDR3 is CASSGTANTEAFF. DNA for the CDR3: TGTGCCAGCAGCGGGACAGCGAACACTGAAGCTTTCTTT. The chain employs TRBV9 and TRBJ1-1, with a weak D call TRBD1 (6 bases). From germline, CDR1 is SGDLS and CDR2 YYNGEE. This CDR3 has 13 residues. The V end was cut by 3 bases, the J end by 1 base, with 7 bases between.

The V call is TRBV15, the J call TRBJ1-5; no definite D call. CDR3 length equals 15 residues. V was cut by 6 bases and J by 0 bases, with 12 bases left in between. Per germline, CDR1 LNHNV and CDR2 YYDKDF (reference sequence). The CDR3 DNA reads as TGTGCCACCAGTCCCCGCCCCGATAGCAATCAGCCCCAGCATTTT. Encoded protein: CATSPRPDSNQPQHF. The complete variable domain, with remaining parts taken from reference TRBV15 and TRBJ1-5, reads DAMVIQNPRYQVTQFGKPVTLSCSQTLNHNVMYWYQQKSSQAPKLLFHYYDKDFNNEADTPDNFQSRRPNTSFCFLDIRSPGLGDTAMYLCATSPRPDSNQPQHFGDGTRLSIL.

V and J are TRBV13 and TRBJ2-3; 8 nucleotides line up with TRBD1. V dropped 5 bases and J dropped 1; count of bases not matched to a gene: 5. This CDR3 spans 15 amino acids. Germline V gene sequence: CDR1 PRHDT, CDR2 FYEKMQ (reference sequence). This CDR3 is CASSLDRVGTDTQYF. The CDR3 nucleotides are TGTGCCAGCAGCCTGGACAGGGTGGGCACAGATACGCAGTATTTT.

The J gene is TRBJ2-5, the V gene TRBV5-6; no clear D gene. Germline V gene lookup returns CDR1 SGHDT and CDR2 YYEEEE. Trimming left V 4 bases short and J 1 base short, with 11 bases between. The CDR3 sequence is 14 residues long. The CDR3 reads CASSPEIAQETQYF. CDR3 in DNA: TGTGCCAGCAGCCCCGAGATAGCCCAAGAGACCCAGTACTTC.

This clone was detected only once. J is TRBJ2-5 and V is TRBV29-1; D might be TRBD1 (5 bases). This CDR3 comprises 14 residues. The V end lost 2 bases, the J end lost 3 bases, and 13 bases lay between the germline ends. CDR1 and CDR2 from the germline V gene are SQVTM and ANQGSEA. DNA of the CDR3: TGCAGCGTTGAACCTCTCGGCAGGGAAGAGACCCAGTACTTC. Protein: CSVEPLGREETQYF.

The chain uses TRBV29-1 and TRBJ2-7; 12 nucleotides agree with TRBD2. V lost 6 bases and J lost 3; bases outside the gene matches: 6. Germline V gene data show CDR1 as SQVTM and CDR2 as ANQGSEA. The CDR3 sequence is 14 residues long. The chain's CDR3 is CSVETSGGGYEQYF. CDR3 bases: TGCAGCGTCGAGACTAGCGGGGGTGGCTACGAGCAGTACTTC.

The chain links TRBV11-2 to TRBJ1-1; tentatively, D is TRBD1 (5 bases). CDR1 and CDR2 (germline): SGHAT, FQNNGV. CDR3 length: 14 amino acids. V lost 2 bases and J 1 base, leaving 8 bases between the germline ends. The CDR3 protein is CASSLWGGNTEAFF. CDR3 coding DNA: TGTGCCAGCAGCTTATGGGGGGGGAACACTGAAGCTTTCTTT. The full variable domain, rest sourced from reference TRBV11-2 and TRBJ1-1, is EAGVAQSPRYKIIEKRQSVAFWCNPISGHATLYWYQQILGQGPKLLIQFQNNGVVDDSQLPKDRFSAERLKGVDSTLKIQPAKLEDSAVYLCASSLWGGNTEAFFGQGTRLTVV.

The V and J genes are TRBV11-2 and TRBJ1-5; D perhaps matches TRBD1 (5 bases). This CDR3 is built from 17 residues. The V and J ends lost 4 bases and 0 bases respectively, with 16 bases between them. CDR1 and CDR2 (germline): SGHAT, FQNNGV. CDR3 loop: CASSSDNGHFSNQPQHF. The CDR3 DNA follows: TGTGCCAGCAGCTCCGATAACGGACATTTTAGCAATCAGCCCCAGCATTTT.

V is TRBV4-3 and J is TRBJ1-2; 7 bases align to TRBD1. Germline values: CDR1 LGHNA, CDR2 YSLEER. This CDR3 spans 14 amino acids. The V gene end was trimmed by 2 bases and the J gene end by 4 bases; junction bases not matched to a gene: 4. In DNA form, the CDR3 reads TGCGCCAGCAGCCAACAGGGGGGGTTCTATGGCTACACCTTC. This translates into CASSQQGGFYGYTF.

This chain uses TRBV28 with TRBJ2-7; 9 nucleotides line up with TRBD2. The CDR3 loop spans 15 amino acids. Germline V gene lookup returns CDR1 MDHEN and CDR2 SYDVKM. V dropped 6 bases and J dropped 7; count of bases not matched to a gene: 13. CDR3: CASSYLAGESYEQYF. CDR3 nucleotides: TGTGCCAGCAGCTATTTAGCGGGAGAGTCTTATGAGCAGTACTTC.

As DNA, the CDR3 is TGTGCCAGCACCGAGGATAGGACTGGAAACACCATATATTTT. This translates into CASTEDRTGNTIYF. The chain combines TRBV13 with TRBJ1-3; D remains ambiguous. Germline-derived CDR1 and CDR2 are PRHDT and FYEKMQ (reference sequence). The CDR3 consists of 14 residues. V dropped 7 bases and J dropped 2 bases, with 12 bases sitting between them.

V is TRBV28 and J is TRBJ1-2; 8 bases match TRBD1. J was trimmed by 0 bases and V by 2 bases; bases with no gene match: 5. CDR3 size: 16 residues. The germline CDR1 and CDR2 sequences are MDHEN and SYDVKM. In DNA form, the CDR3 reads TGTGCCAGCAGTTTAAGGGACAGGTGGCCTAACTATGGCTACACCTTC. Translated, it gives CASSLRDRWPNYGYTF.

The rearrangement links TRBV11-1 to TRBJ2-5, with D possibly matching TRBD2 (5 bases). The germline CDR1 and CDR2 sequences are SGHAT and FQDESV (reference sequence). The CDR3 is made up of 16 amino acids. Trimming took off 1 base at V and 5 bases at J, with 17 bases between the two ends. CDR3 in amino acids: CASSLVGSGPRETQYF. In DNA, the CDR3 is TGTGCCAGCAGCTTAGTTGGGAGCGGTCCCCGGGAGACCCAGTACTTC.

In this sample, this clone turned up once. In nucleotides, the CDR3 is TGTGCCAGCAGCCGGGACAGGGGGCATATGTACACTGAAGCTTTCTTT. Its translation is CASSRDRGHMYTEAFF. J is TRBJ1-1 and V is TRBV7-9; 12 bases match TRBD1. There are 16 residues in the CDR3. V gave up 5 bases and J gave up 3 bases; unmatched junction bases: 7. Germline V gene data show CDR1 as SEHNR and CDR2 as FQNEAQ (reference sequence).